One and the same sample provided the 9 T cell receptor beta chains below, sequenced in a study of response to subunit inactivated influenza vaccine. TCRdb re-analysed the RT-PCR reads in MiXCR, keeping a single row per CDR3 protein. Among 290,000 or so distinct CDR3 sequences listed, 20% to 25% were seen once. Sequencing was performed on PBMCs from blood, taken less than 22 months after vaccination. Receptors were obtained from a man aged 50 to 69 who received an inactivated influenza vaccine.

The chain couples TRBV5-1 to TRBJ2-2, with no clear D. The CDR3 is made up of 13 amino acids. With 5 bases removed from V and 3 bases from J, the gap between germline ends came to 8 bases. Germline V CDR1 and CDR2: SGHRS, YFSETQ. The CDR3 bases are TGCGCCAGCAGAAAAGGGTACACCGGGGAGCTGTTTTTT. This gives the protein CASRKGYTGELFF.

At least ten counts were recorded for this clonotype. This sequence joins TRBV12-3 or TRBV12-4 and TRBJ1-2, with a possible D match to TRBD1 (6 bases). Trimming shortened V by 5 bases and J by 4 bases, and 11 bases separated the two germline ends. This CDR3 region has 13 residues. CDR3 loop: CASSLGQSYGYTF. In nucleotides, the CDR3 is TGTGCCAGCAGTCTCGGACAGAGCTATGGCTACACCTTC.

This clonotype showed up just a few times. This sequence joins TRBV20-1 and TRBJ2-7; D is uncertain. Trimming cost V 0 bases and J 3 bases, with 18 bases left between them. Germline V gives CDR1 DFQATT, CDR2 SNEGSKA (reference sequence). The CDR3 covers 16 residues. CDR3 region: CSARDLLSETFYEQYF. CDR3 DNA sequence: TGCAGTGCTAGAGATCTCTTGTCCGAAACCTTCTACGAGCAGTACTTC.

The chain joins TRBV10-3 to TRBJ2-3; D unresolved. CDR3 size: 14 residues. V lost 7 bases, J lost 7 bases, and 18 bases lay in between. The germline CDR1 and CDR2 sequences are ENHRY and SYGVKD. The CDR3 region is CAITSTPGINTQYF. The DNA of the CDR3 is TGTGCCATCACTTCCACCCCCGGAATAAATACGCAGTATTTT.

A remark on this clonotype: A read error may account for a junction end that differs from germline. V usage is TRBV18 and J usage is TRBJ1-2, with D perhaps matching TRBD1 (5 bases). The CDR3 has 14 residues. CDR1 is KGHSH and CDR2 is LQKENI in the germline V gene. The CDR3 DNA reads TGTGCCAGCTCTCAAGACAGAGCTAACTATGCCTACACCTTC. The encoded protein is CASSQDRANYAYTF.

The chain links TRBV6-5 to TRBJ1-1; no clear D. From germline, CDR1 is MNHEY and CDR2 SVGAGI. The CDR3 contains 11 residues. V dropped 6 bases and J dropped 4 bases, with 6 bases sitting between them. This CDR3 is CASRGITEAFF. The CDR3 DNA sequence: TGTGCCAGCAGGGGGATCACTGAAGCTTTCTTT.

The chain employs TRBV10-3 and TRBJ1-2; D is undetermined. This CDR3 has 12 residues. In germline, CDR1 is ENHRY, CDR2 SYGVKD. Trimming removed 6 bases at V and 7 bases at J, with 12 bases between. The CDR3 nucleotides read TGTGCCATCAGCCCCCCAGGATCTGGCTACACCTTC. It is translated as CAISPPGSGYTF.

The V gene is TRBV14, the J gene TRBJ1-2; no clear D. The length of the CDR3 is 15 residues. Germline CDR1 is SGHDN and CDR2 is FVKESK. V lost 1 base, J lost 2 bases, and 11 bases lay in between. The CDR3 region has the DNA TGTGCCAGCAGCCAAGTATACCGGGAGAACTATGGCTACACCTTC. This translates into CASSQVYRENYGYTF.

CDR3 loop: CATRGLGIQGISEAFF. CDR3 DNA sequence: TGTGCCACCAGGGGTCTGGGTATACAGGGAATCTCTGAAGCTTTCTTT. This rearrangement joins TRBV2 to TRBJ1-1, with D possibly being TRBD1 (6 bases). Germline V gene lookup returns CDR1 SNHLY and CDR2 FYNNEI. V was cut by 10 bases and J by 6 bases, with 27 bases left in between. The CDR3 is made up of 16 amino acids. Combining the CDR3 with reference TRBV2 and TRBJ1-1 gives the whole variable domain EPEVTQTPSHQVTQMGQEVILRCVPISNHLYFYWYRQILGQKVEFLVSFYNNEISEKSEIFDDQFSVERPDGSNFTLKIRSTKLEDSAMYFCATRGLGIQGISEAFFGQGTRLTVV.